The rows below give T cell receptor beta chains drawn from one sample of a study of shared clonotypes between healthy human individuals. Sequenced by immunoSEQ multiplex PCR; TCRdb stores in-frame clones only, minus some. The data contain millions of clones, 95% of them seen just once; the ten biggest clones take up more than 0.1%. Sequencing was done on a sample of naive CD4+ T cells sorted from blood. The receptor set was obtained from a man aged 18 to 29 in good health. Each CDR3 is given without its conserved first and last residue. A row's size may be missing; if present it is once, few, many or a size class.

v_call,clone_size,cdr3_aa
TRBV5-1,few,ASSLGTSGKETQY
TRBV5-1,.,ASSLGRGKETQY
TRBV5-6,.,ASSLVNSLGDTQY
TRBV11-3,.,ASSFGIGATQY
TRBV2,.,ATAGTGGHEQY
TRBV7-9,.,ASSLSQGVINSPLH
TRBV7-6,.,ASSGGQGAGQPQH
TRBV7-2,.,ASSPVRGTEAF
TRBV11-2,.,ASTDPQGGRYEQY
TRBV27,.,ASSEASSGANVLT
TRBV5-6,.,ASSLALGGYT
TRBV7-9,.,ASTIGDRDSETQY
TRBV5-6,once,ASSLGQGGLNSPLH
TRBV5-1,.,ASSSDRRETQY
TRBV5-6,.,ASSIYGVAPLWEQY
TRBV4-3,.,ASSQRSSGSYEQY
TRBV14,.,ASSPGGTTNTEAF
TRBV28,.,ASSPGGGSGNTIY
TRBV7-2,.,ASSFGAGGQYEQY
TRBV6-6,.,ASSKGTADQPQH
TRBV6-5,.,ASSYGGRYEQY
TRBV19,.,ASSAWTSGGTDTQY
TRBV9,once,ASSVEGLSRETQY